This TCR beta chain comes out of a study of shared clonotypes between healthy human individuals (TCRdb year 2020). For the wider study: The cohort included a few men and a couple of women between 18 and 49 years of age. For each donor, CD4 naive and CD4 memory were each run on three plates, CD8 naive on two plates, and CD8 memory on one plate. Blood TCR repertoires of five healthy adults were deeply sequenced to estimate repertoire size and the extent of clonotype sharing between individuals. To increase sequencing depth and limit assay-specific biases, TCR repertoire library preparation and sequencing were carried out by different laboratories using diverse techniques. Per donor, leukapheresis produced somewhere between about 0.8 and 9 billion PBMCs.

A remark on this clone: What this receptor recognizes is not known. No base quality information exists; no much larger clone differs at one position.

The CDR3 covers 16 residues, taking in both the cysteine and the phenylalanine. Only the CDR3 part of the read is kept: 48 bases, read in frame from the first base. The junction carries 19 bases between V and J, which are trimmed by 3 bases and 7 bases respectively. For CDR1 and CDR2, the germline V gene lists KGHSH and LQKENI. Study-wide findings and limitations: Higher generation probabilities were observed for clonotypes shared by all four sorted-subset donors than for non-shared clonotypes. Naive subsets generally had larger estimated clonotype richness than memory subsets. Sharing across a few donors was observed for around 5% of naive CD4, 3% to 3.5% of naive CD8, 2% to 2.5% of memory CD4, and over 0.3% of memory CD8 clonotypes. Even with the large sequencing depth, rarefaction of the sorted-subset datasets indicated that sequencing was incomplete. Pairwise subsampling led to the expectation that sequencing depth would affect the degree of clonotype sharing among donors. Sampling was restricted to blood, and TCR repertoires in tissues likely differ from the TCR repertoires found in blood. The small number of donors limited the genetic and exposure-history diversity represented.

Using the deep immunoSEQ assay, multiplex PCR amplified TCR CDR3 regions from genomic DNA. Genomic DNA extracted from each cell subset was distributed evenly over all wells of several immunoSEQ 96-well plates, and each plate served as one replicate. For sorted subsets, roughly 200 ng genomic DNA, equal to 25,000 to 35,000 T cell genomes, was loaded into each replicate PCR. Purified libraries were quantified with a Qubit 3.0 fluorometer, sized on a Bioanalyzer 2100, and re-quantified with the KAPA Library Quantification kit. Every immunoSEQ 96-well plate was sequenced on a separate single-read 150-cycle Illumina NextSeq 550 flow cell. The authors' pipeline ran thus. The immunoSEQ output contained only junctional sequences without quality scores, so filtering could not match that applied to full-length reads. Sequences were annotated with PyIR, a Python wrapper for IgBLAST v1.9, and V/J genes and CDR3 were assigned using IMGT germline references. Reads with weak V/J assignments (E-value above 1e-6), missing CDR3, stop codons, out-of-frame junctions, or ambiguous translated residues were removed. V3J clonotypes were defined by identical inferred V gene, J gene, and CDR3 amino acid sequence. To compute the percentage overlap between repertoires, the number of shared unique clonotypes was divided by the size of the smaller repertoire. Three approaches were used to assess repertoire richness: RTK rarefaction, the Chao1 estimator, and Recon v2.1 estimates of unobserved clonotypes. Generation probabilities for all TCRbeta clonotypes obtained by the gDNA method from four donors were computed using OLGA. This is the immuneACCESS table as TCRdb keeps it, with only in-frame sequences that have V and J called. A part of the clones is gone; compared with another copy, unresolved V genes explain less than half, and the rest is unexplained. The DNA was the basis for D and trimming; V, J and clone size are from that table. For this sample the table gives about 2 million clones, of which about 95% were detected only once. 0.1% to 0.15% of the sample is taken by the ten largest.

Donors were healthy HIV-negative adults with no recently reported acute infections or vaccinations. Every donor was a Caucasian adult residing in Nashville, Tennessee, USA. CD4+ T cells were enriched through magnetic negative selection, after which naive cells were positively selected on CD45RA and the remaining negative fraction served as the memory subset. After blood collection by leukapheresis, PBMCs were isolated using Ficoll-Histopaque density gradient centrifugation and then cryopreserved in the vapor phase of liquid nitrogen. Purity and quantity of every magnetically sorted T cell population were checked by analytical flow cytometry. Each sorted fraction had its genomic DNA isolated and then quantified by UV absorbance on a Nanodrop 2000c.

This clonotype was obtained from a young man in good health. Specimen: naive CD4+ T cells sorted from blood. Taken with the paper, the label for cell subset or site translates to: CD45RA+ positively selected. The chain employs TRBV18 and TRBJ1-5; possibly the D gene is TRBD1, per 6 matching bases. The CDR3 loop reads CASSPPTGQGSQPQHF. The nucleotide sequence reads as follows: TGTGCCAGCTCACCCCCGACGGGGCAGGGGAGCCAGCCCCAGCATTTT.